This T cell receptor beta chain was identified in a study of blood T cells in healthy people across ages. Turning to the study itself: Template switching retrieved approximately one barcoded beta molecule for each two T cells.

General observations from the study: With age, beta diversity per million T cells declined roughly linearly, significantly by 30 to 40. The authors considered diversity estimates from one million T cells to be underestimates.

Per sample, a minimum of 7 million PBMCs were isolated. PCR was performed a second time for about 7 to 12 cycles using a sample-barcoded 5' primer and a J-beta primer mix. In TCRdb, the 5' RACE reads were re-called with MiXCR into one record per CDR3 protein. This sample has 790,000 or so distinct CDR3 sequences, with around 50% found just once. This CDR3 contains 14 residues. Germline trimming cut 5 bases from V and 2 bases from J; bases unmatched to any gene: 5. Germline assignment: CDR1 LGHNT and CDR2 FRNRAP. A note on this clonotype: Its target is not known.

V and J are TRBV12-5 and TRBJ2-7; 8 bases map to TRBD1. Sequencing was performed on blood. This sequence originates from an older man in good health. The CDR3 DNA reads TGTGCTAGTGGTAGGGACAGGCCACCCTACGAGCAGTACTTC. As protein: CASGRDRPPYEQYF.